Reported below is one TCR beta chain. Its antigen remains unidentified. This entry belongs to a study of cytomegalovirus exposure and HLA in healthy donors. Study outcomes and limitations: The likely explanation for a cluster of highly shared sequence variants was sequencing artifact. Reported results showed that the classifier diagnosed cytomegalovirus status with high specificity and sensitivity.

Germline-derived CDR1 and CDR2 are LNHDA and SQIVND (reference sequence). Trimming cost V 5 bases and J 6 bases; bases outside gene matches: 10. This CDR3 spans 15 amino acids. PCR was performed using 60 Vbeta and 13 Jbeta primers. TCRdb's copy holds only in-frame clones and misses some; the assay was immunoSEQ multiplex PCR. Of about 140,000 clones listed, around four fifths are singletons. The sequence was obtained from a boy aged 2 to 9 in good health and CMV-seronegative. Sequencing input: PBMCs. The chain links TRBV19 to TRBJ1-5; 7 positions agree with TRBD1. The CDR3 DNA is TGTGCCAGTAGTTCAGGGGGGACAGTGAGTCAGCCCCAGCATTTT. Translation gives CASSSGGTVSQPQHF.